The clone carrying this T cell receptor (beta chain) was seen a single time. The antigen is not known. Trimming pared 4 bases from V and 1 base from J, leaving 7 bases between. This CDR3 comprises 14 residues. Germline assignment: CDR1 SNHLY and CDR2 FYNNEI. TCRdb's table, derived via immunoSEQ multiplex PCR, lists solely in-frame clones and lacks some. The sample comprises fewer than 45,000 clones, 80% to 90% of which are singletons, and around 16% rests with the top ten. This entry belongs to a study of OX40 agonist ivuxolimab in advanced cancers. Study information: Dose-escalation patients suffered from hepatocellular carcinoma, melanoma, renal cell or head and neck cancer. Regarding the study as a whole: A proportion of nonresponders additionally exhibited low normalized T-cell clonal expansion.

Exclusion applied to patients with autoimmune disease history or systemic immunosuppression. The material sequenced was CD4+ or CD8+ T cells sorted from blood, taken in a trial of the OX40 agonist ivuxolimab. This TCR derives from an adult with an advanced solid tumor such as melanoma, head and neck, liver or kidney cancer. V is TRBV2 and J is TRBJ2-2; D is unclear. In DNA, the CDR3 is TGTGCCAGCAGTGTTTCGGGGAACACCGGGGAGCTGTTTTTT. Its translation: CASSVSGNTGELFF.